Below, one T cell receptor beta chain is given with its context. As yet, its antigen is unknown. Trimming removed 1 base at V and 4 bases at J, with 9 bases between. The CDR3 spans 14 residues. Every patient underwent thyroid surgery untreated. This sample is part of a study of metastatic and nonmetastatic thyroid tumors. At the level of the study: The study looked at repertoires side by side in blood and in tumor or nodule tissue from malignant and benign thyroid patients.

TCRdb re-clonotyped the PCR reads via MiXCR. In the table there are 5,500 to 7,500 clones, around 35% of which are singletons. Study-wide results and limits: TCR beta diversity was reportedly significantly higher in malignant thyroid tumors than benign nodules, in blood and tumor.

Specimen: adjacent normal tissue. This receptor was obtained from a female donor with papillary thyroid cancer or a benign thyroid nodule (not recorded which). Some clones in this sample may be carry-over from other donors' samples. The rearrangement links TRBV12-3 or TRBV12-4 to TRBJ2-3, with D tentatively TRBD1 or TRBD2 (5 bases each). The CDR3 DNA sequence: TGTGCCAGCAGTTTAGGAGGGGTGGCAGATACGCAGTATTTT. It codes for CASSLGGVADTQYF.